Listed here are 14 T cell receptor beta chains from one sample, sequenced in a study of T cells in Graves' hyperthyroidism and ophthalmopathy. It was RNA transcripts that yielded the amplified TCR beta CDR3 regions. A first-round RT-PCR of the TCR CDR3 used the HTBI primer set. MiXCR was run by TCRdb on the multiplex PCR reads, yielding one entry per CDR3 protein. This sample has around 500,000 distinct CDR3 sequences, with 13% to 15% found just once. Sequenced sample: blood. Receptor source: a young woman with Graves' hyperthyroidism.

The V gene is TRBV28, the J gene TRBJ2-7; 9 nucleotides line up with TRBD2. Germline V gene sequence: CDR1 MDHEN, CDR2 SYDVKM. The CDR3 consists of 18 residues. The junction had 15 bases not matched to a gene; V was cut back by 4 bases and J by 2 bases. The DNA for the CDR3 is TGTGCCAGCAGTTCTCTAGCGGGATTCGGGGACAGCACCTACGAGCAGTACGTC. This gives the protein CASSSLAGFGDSTYEQYV.

Many counts were recorded for this clonotype. The gene calls are TRBV4-1 and TRBJ2-5, with D possibly TRBD1 on 6 matching bases. The germline V gene encodes CDR1 MGHRA and CDR2 YSYEKL. The CDR3 totals 14 residues. Trimming stripped 6 bases from V and 2 bases from J, with 13 bases between. CDR3 DNA sequence: TGCGCCAGCAGTCGGGTTAGGGGGCAAGAGACCCAGTACTTC. Translated, it gives CASSRVRGQETQYF.

In its sample, this clonotype was seen many times. This chain uses TRBV10-2 with TRBJ1-1, with D possibly TRBD1 on 5 matching bases. Germline values: CDR1 WSHSY, CDR2 SAAADI. The CDR3 contains 17 residues. Trimming took 2 bases from V and 1 from J, leaving 17 bases between them. CDR3 bases: TGCGCCAGCAGTGAGCGTTGGAGGGGAGGGGCGAACACTGAAGCTTTCTTT. It translates to CASSERWRGGANTEAFF.

The chain links TRBV5-5 to TRBJ1-1; no definite D call. V was trimmed by 1 base and J by 0 bases, leaving 7 bases between them. Germline V gene lookup returns CDR1 SGHKS and CDR2 YYEKEE (reference sequence). This CDR3 contains 14 residues. The CDR3 loop reads CASSLTLVNTEAFF. The DNA of the CDR3 is TGTGCCAGCAGCTTGACCTTAGTGAACACTGAAGCTTTCTTT. Using reference TRBV5-5 and TRBJ1-1 for the parts outside the CDR3, the full variable domain is DAGVTQSPTHLIKTRGQQVTLRCSPISGHKSVSWYQQVLGQGPQFIFQYYEKEERGRGNFPDRFSARQFPNYSSELNVNALLLGDSALYLCASSLTLVNTEAFFGQGTRLTVV.

This clonotype was counted many times. This chain uses TRBV10-3 with TRBJ2-3, with a possible D match to TRBD1 (6 bases). Germline assignment: CDR1 ENHRY and CDR2 SYGVKD. This CDR3 region has 15 residues. V lost 2 bases and J 6 bases, leaving 15 bases between the germline ends. Here the CDR3 reads CAISENGQPYDTQYF. In DNA, the CDR3 is TGTGCCATCAGTGAGAACGGACAGCCGTACGATACGCAGTATTTT.

Many counts were recorded for this clonotype. The CDR3 DNA follows: TGTGCCACCAGTGATGGCATGAGTACTGAAGCTTTCTTT. Translated, it gives CATSDGMSTEAFF. The chain is built from TRBV24-1 and TRBJ1-1; unclear D gene. Trimming removed 3 bases at V and 5 bases at J, with 9 bases between. The CDR3 is 13 amino acids. Germline V lookup: CDR1 KGHDR, CDR2 SFDVKD.

This clonotype has a count of ten or more. V is TRBV19 and J is TRBJ2-1; 13 bases are shared with TRBD2. Germline values: CDR1 LNHDA, CDR2 SQIVND (reference sequence). V lost 6 bases to trimming and J lost 0 bases; unmatched junction nucleotides: 8. The CDR3 extends over 18 amino acids. This CDR3 is CASSPGLAGLGSYNEQFF. As DNA, the CDR3 is TGTGCCAGTAGCCCGGGACTAGCGGGATTGGGCTCCTACAATGAGCAGTTCTTC.

The V gene is TRBV18, the J gene TRBJ1-5; D possibly corresponds to TRBD1 (6 bases). V gave up 0 bases and J gave up 0 bases, with 15 bases separating them. Per the germline V gene, CDR1 is KGHSH and CDR2 is LQKENI. This CDR3 has 18 amino acids. CDR3 nucleotides: TGTGCCAGCTCACCACCTAATTTACAGGGACATAGCAATCAGCCCCAGCATTTT. It codes for CASSPPNLQGHSNQPQHF.

In its sample, this clonotype was seen many times. This chain joins TRBV2 and TRBJ2-3; 11 positions match TRBD2. Per the germline V gene, CDR1 is SNHLY and CDR2 is FYNNEI. CDR3 length equals 16 residues. V was clipped by 7 bases and J by 0 bases; unmatched bases: 6. DNA of the CDR3: TGTGCCAGCAATTTGGGACTAGCGGATAGCACAGATACGCAGTATTTT. Its translation is CASNLGLADSTDTQYF.

In its sample, this clonotype was seen many times. The rearrangement uses TRBV5-1 and TRBJ2-3, with 11 nucleotides matching TRBD2. The CDR3 sequence is 17 residues long. The ends lost 3 bases at V and 6 bases at J; junction bases unmatched: 12. Looked up from germline, CDR1 is SGHRS and CDR2 is YFSETQ. Here the CDR3 DNA reads TGCGCCAGCAGCTGGGCGACTAGCGGGGAACGGAGGGATACGCAGTATTTT. It encodes CASSWATSGERRDTQYF.

CDR3: CASSPAGVLEETQYF. The DNA of the CDR3 is TGTGCCAGTAGTCCAGCGGGAGTATTAGAAGAGACCCAGTACTTC. The genes are TRBV19 and TRBJ2-5, with TRBD2 matching 8 bases. Germline values: CDR1 LNHDA, CDR2 SQIVND (reference sequence). The CDR3 extends over 15 amino acids. V shed 5 bases, J shed 3 bases, and the junction held 8 bases outside the gene matches.

This clonotype was seen at least ten times. The rearrangement uses TRBV7-8 and TRBJ1-4; 9 bases match TRBD1. Trimming removed 5 bases from V and 4 bases from J; junction bases left unmatched: 8. CDR1 and CDR2 (germline): SGHVS, FQNEAQ. The CDR3 is made up of 16 amino acids. Here the CDR3 DNA reads TGTGCCAGCAGCCCTACAGGGGGCATTGGTAATGAAAAACTGTTTTTT. This sequence encodes CASSPTGGIGNEKLFF.

This clonotype was recorded at least ten times. This chain uses TRBV6-1 with TRBJ1-5, with a possible D match to TRBD1 (5 bases). The CDR3 sequence is 15 residues long. CDR1 is MNHNS, CDR2 SASEGT, per germline. The ends were cut back, 1 base at V and 6 bases at J, with 13 bases in the middle. Here the CDR3 reads CASSEVNNGGQPQHF. The CDR3 DNA is TGTGCCAGCAGTGAAGTGAATAATGGGGGTCAGCCCCAGCATTTT.

This clonotype was picked up many times. The chain combines TRBV3-1 with TRBJ1-1; 8 positions match TRBD1. Losses at the gene ends were 5 bases for V and 6 bases for J; bases not matched to a gene: 5. Germline values: CDR1 LGHDT, CDR2 YNNKEL (reference sequence). CDR3 length: 13 residues. CDR3 nucleotides: TGTGCCAGCAGCTCAGGACAGGGCTCTGAAGCTTTCTTT. This gives the protein CASSSGQGSEAFF.